This T cell receptor (beta chain) stems from a study of shared clonotypes between healthy human individuals. For the study at large: Donors, aged 18 to 49, were a couple of women and three men. Used for every donor were three CD4 naive, three CD4 memory, two CD8 naive and one CD8 memory plate.

This clone appeared a few times. V gave up 5 bases and J gave up 7 bases; unmatched junction bases: 11. CDR1 and CDR2 from the germline V gene are SGHTA and FQGNSA. The CDR3 totals 15 residues. Generated by immunoSEQ multiplex PCR, the TCRdb table keeps only in-frame clones and is missing some. The table lists some 2,100,000 clones, about 93% of them singletons. CD8 cells classed as naive were CD45RO-negative and positively selected for CCR7, excluding terminally differentiated effector memory CD45RA+ cells. This TCR derives from a man aged 18 to 29 in good health. Some clones in this sample may be carry-over from other donors' samples. The sequencing sample was made of naive CD8+ T cells from PBMCs. The chain has TRBV7-2 and TRBJ1-1, with 9 bases that match TRBD1. The CDR3 DNA sequence: TGTGCCAGCAGCCTCAACAGGGGGCGGGATGGTGAAGCTTTCTTT. This encodes CASSLNRGRDGEAFF.